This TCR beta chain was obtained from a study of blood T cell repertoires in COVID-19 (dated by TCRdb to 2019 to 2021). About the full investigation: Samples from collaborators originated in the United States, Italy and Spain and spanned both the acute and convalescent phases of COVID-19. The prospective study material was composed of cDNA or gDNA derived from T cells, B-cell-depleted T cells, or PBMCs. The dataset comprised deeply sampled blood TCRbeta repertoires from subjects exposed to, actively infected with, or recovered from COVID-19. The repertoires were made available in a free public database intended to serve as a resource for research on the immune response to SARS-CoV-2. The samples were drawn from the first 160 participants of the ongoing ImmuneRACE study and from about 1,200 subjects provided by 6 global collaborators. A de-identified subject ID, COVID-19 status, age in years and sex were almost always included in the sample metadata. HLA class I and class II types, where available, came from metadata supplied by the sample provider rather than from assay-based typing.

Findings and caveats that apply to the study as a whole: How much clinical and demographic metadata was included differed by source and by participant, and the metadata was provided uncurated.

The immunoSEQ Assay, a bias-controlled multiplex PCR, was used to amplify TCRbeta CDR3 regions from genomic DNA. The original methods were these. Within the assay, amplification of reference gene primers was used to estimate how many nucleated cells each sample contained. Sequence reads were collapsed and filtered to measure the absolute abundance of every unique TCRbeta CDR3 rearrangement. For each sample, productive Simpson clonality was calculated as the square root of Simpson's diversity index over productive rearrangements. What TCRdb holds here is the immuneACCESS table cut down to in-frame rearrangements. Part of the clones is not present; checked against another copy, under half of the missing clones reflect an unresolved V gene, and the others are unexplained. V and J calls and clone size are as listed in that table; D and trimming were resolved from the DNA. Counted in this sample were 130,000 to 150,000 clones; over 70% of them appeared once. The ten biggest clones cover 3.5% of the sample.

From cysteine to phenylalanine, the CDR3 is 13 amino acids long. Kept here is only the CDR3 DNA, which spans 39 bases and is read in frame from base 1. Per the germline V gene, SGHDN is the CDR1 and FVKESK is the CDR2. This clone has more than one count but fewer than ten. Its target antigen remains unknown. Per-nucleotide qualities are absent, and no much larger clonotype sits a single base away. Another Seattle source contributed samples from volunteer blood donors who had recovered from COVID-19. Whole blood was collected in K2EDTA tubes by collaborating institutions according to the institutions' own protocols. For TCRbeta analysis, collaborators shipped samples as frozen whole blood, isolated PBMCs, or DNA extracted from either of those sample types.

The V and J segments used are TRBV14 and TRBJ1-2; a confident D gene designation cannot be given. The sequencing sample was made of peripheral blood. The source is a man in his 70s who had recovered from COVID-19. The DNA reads TGTGCATCGTCTGCGGCTCTCAACTATGGCTACACCTTC. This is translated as CASSAALNYGYTF.